This T cell receptor beta chain was documented in a study of blood T cells in healthy people across ages. Germline CDR1 and CDR2: SGHRS and YFSETQ. CDR3 length: 15 residues. After removal of 0 bases from V and 3 bases from J, the junction contained 5 bases not matched to a gene. Together with a sample-barcoded 5' primer, a J-beta primer mix was included in a second PCR lasting roughly 7 to 11 cycles. TCRdb re-derived calls from the 5' RACE reads in MiXCR, one entry per CDR3 protein. Among roughly 930,000 distinct CDR3 sequences listed, about 48% were seen once. The sample providers were healthy Caucasian people from Russia, aged roughly 6 to 90.

The sample comprised blood. This receptor was identified in a man aged 30 to 39 in good health. This chain links TRBV5-1 with TRBJ2-7; 8 bases fit TRBD1. Here the CDR3 reads CASSLGDRMIYEQYF. CDR3 coding DNA: TGCGCCAGCAGCTTGGGGGACAGGATGATCTACGAGCAGTACTTC.